The T cell receptor (beta chain) described here comes from a study of shared clonotypes between healthy human individuals. Study-wide background: In total, the donors were a couple of women and a few men aged 18 to 49.

On this clone itself: Its antigen is currently unknown.

Findings and caveats of the study: Since donors were few, the genetic and exposure-history diversity represented was limited.

CDR3 length equals 13 residues. V lost 3 bases to trimming and J lost 5 bases, with 8 bases between them. The germline V gene encodes CDR1 MNHEY and CDR2 SMNVEV (reference sequence). Assay runs were performed at deep level. Each subset's genomic DNA was split evenly across several immunoSEQ plates. Sequencing used immunoSEQ multiplex PCR; TCRdb keeps in-frame clones, though not all of them. Among 450,000 to 550,000 clones, 79% were seen once, and the ten largest hold over 10%. The TCR comes from a woman aged 40 to 50 in good health. Some clones in this sample may be carry-over from other donors' samples. J is TRBJ2-1 and V is TRBV27; D is ambiguous. The specimen was PBMCs. CDR3: CASSLSRNNEQFF. The CDR3 bases are TGTGCCAGCAGTTTGAGTAGAAACAATGAGCAGTTCTTC.